This TCR beta chain was identified in a study of control samples from healthy donors and cancer patients. CDR3 length: 15 amino acids. Trimming took 3 bases from V and 4 from J, leaving 15 bases between them. Looked up from germline, CDR1 is LNHNV and CDR2 is YYDKDF (reference sequence). Some clones are missing from TCRdb's copy, which holds only in-frame ones; the method was immunoSEQ multiplex PCR. In the table there are over 100,000 clones, 80% to 95% of which are singletons. This rearrangement joins TRBV15 to TRBJ1-2; D gene unclear. The sequence derives from a man aged 18 to 29 in good health. Sample: blood. The CDR3 reads CATSRVRRSLYGYTF. The CDR3 DNA reads TGTGCCACCAGCAGGGTTCGACGCTCCCTCTATGGCTACACCTTC. Using reference TRBV15 and TRBJ1-2 for the parts outside the CDR3, the full variable domain is DAMVIQNPRYQVTQFGKPVTLSCSQTLNHNVMYWYQQKSSQAPKLLFHYYDKDFNNEADTPDNFQSRRPNTSFCFLDIRSPGLGDTAMYLCATSRVRRSLYGYTFGSGTRLTVV.